This entry lists 3 T cell receptor beta chains sequenced from one sample in a study of blood T cell repertoires in COVID-19. The assay was immunoSEQ multiplex PCR, and TCRdb's table has in-frame clones only and misses some. The table shows about 52,000 clones, with 82% occurring only once. The sequencing input was peripheral blood. The receptors were sampled from a man older than 75 with COVID-19, enrolled during active disease.

By frequency in the sample, this clone is medium-sized. The chain recombines TRBV4-1 with TRBJ1-1; D is possibly TRBD1 (5 bases). The CDR3 has 15 residues. Between the trimmed V and J ends, which lost 5 bases and 3 bases, there was a span of 16 bases. CDR1 and CDR2 from the germline V gene are MGHRA and YSYEKL. CDR3 in amino acids: CASSGVGGEYTEAFF. CDR3 DNA: TGCGCCAGCAGCGGAGTGGGGGGGGAGTACACTGAAGCTTTCTTT.

The chain employs TRBV24-1 and TRBJ1-4; D might be TRBD1 (5 bases). V was pared by 5 bases and J by 8 bases, with 20 bases between. The germline V gene encodes CDR1 KGHDR and CDR2 SFDVKD. The CDR3 sequence is 16 residues long. The CDR3 sequence: CATSGSETGQGEKLFF. The CDR3 DNA reads TGTGCCACCAGTGGGTCGGAGACCGGGCAGGGCGAAAAACTGTTTTTT.

This clone was picked up a small number of times. CDR3 region: CASRDRDQAFF. CDR3 DNA sequence: TGTGCCAGCAGAGACAGGGATCAAGCTTTCTTT. This rearrangement joins TRBV2 to TRBJ1-1; 7 bases are a match to TRBD1. The CDR3 runs 11 residues. V shed 6 bases, J shed 9 bases, and the junction held 4 bases outside the gene matches. Germline assignment: CDR1 SNHLY and CDR2 FYNNEI.